The 7 T cell receptor beta chains in this list originate from one sample, sequenced in a study of blood T cells in healthy people across ages. The use of a sample-barcoded 5' primer and a J-beta primer mix characterized a second PCR of about 6 to 12 cycles. TCRdb used MiXCR to reprocess the 5' RACE reads, holding one entry per CDR3 protein. The repertoire holds fewer than 700,000 distinct CDR3 sequences, with roughly 48% as singletons. Sequencing was done on a sample of blood. These receptors were collected from a man older than 75 in good health.

V is TRBV20-1 and J is TRBJ2-1; 8 positions agree with TRBD1. The V gene end was trimmed by 6 bases and the J gene end by 9 bases; junction bases not matched to a gene: 13. Germline V lookup: CDR1 DFQATT, CDR2 SNEGSKA (reference sequence). This CDR3 is 14 amino acids long. For the CDR3, the DNA is TGCAGTGCCCCCCCGGACAGGGTTGTCGGTGAGCAGTTCTTC. Protein: CSAPPDRVVGEQFF.

The chain carries TRBV27 and TRBJ2-7; 8 bases map to TRBD2. V shed 6 bases, J shed 4 bases, and the junction held 14 bases outside the gene matches. Germline V CDR1 and CDR2: MNHEY, SMNVEV (reference sequence). The CDR3 is made up of 16 amino acids. The CDR3 sequence: CASSRGTSWDKYEQYF. Written as DNA, the CDR3 is TGTGCCAGCAGCCGAGGGACTAGTTGGGACAAATACGAGCAGTACTTC.

A few counts support this clonotype. The V gene is TRBV20-1, the J gene TRBJ1-6, with no clear D. Trimming took 5 bases from V and 0 from J, leaving 14 bases between them. The CDR3 has 16 residues. Germline CDR1 reads DFQATT; CDR2 reads SNEGSKA (reference sequence). The CDR3: CSAGGLGSSYNSPLHF. In DNA, the CDR3 is TGCAGTGCTGGAGGGTTGGGGAGCTCCTATAATTCACCCCTCCACTTT.

In nucleotides, the CDR3 is TGCAGTGCTAGAGCCGAGAACTATGGCTACACCTTC. Translated: CSARAENYGYTF. This sequence joins TRBV20-1 and TRBJ1-2; D is ambiguous. The CDR3 consists of 12 residues. V was cut by 1 base and J by 2 bases, with 5 bases left in between. Germline loops: CDR1 DFQATT, CDR2 SNEGSKA (reference sequence).

The genes are TRBV29-1 and TRBJ1-4, with a possible D match to TRBD1 (5 bases). Germline CDR1 is SQVTM and CDR2 is ANQGSEA. Between the trimmed V and J ends, which lost 0 bases and 15 bases, there was a span of 17 bases. This CDR3 is 13 amino acids long. The DNA of the CDR3 is TGCAGCGTTGAAGAAATTGGAAAGAGAGGGGTGTTTTTT. It codes for CSVEEIGKRGVFF. Combining the CDR3 with reference TRBV29-1 and TRBJ1-4 gives the whole variable domain SAVISQKPSRDICQRGTSLTIQCQVDSQVTMMFWYRQQPGQSLTLIATANQGSEATYESGFVIDKFPISRPNLTFSTLTVSNMSPEDSSIYLCSVEEIGKRGVFFGSGTQLSVL.

There are a few counts of this clonotype. The rearrangement joins TRBV9 to TRBJ2-3, with unresolved D. The germline V and J ends were trimmed by 0 bases and 1 base, with 15 bases remaining between them. The CDR3 is 17 amino acids. The germline gives CDR1 SGDLS, CDR2 YYNGEE. CDR3 sequence (DNA): TGTGCCAGCAGCGTAGGGGCGATGGCAGACGGCACAGATACGCAGTATTTT. It translates to CASSVGAMADGTDTQYF.

The table lists this clonotype with a few counts. The chain has TRBV6-2 or TRBV6-3 and TRBJ1-5; 7 nucleotides align to TRBD1. CDR1 is MNHEY, CDR2 SVGEGT, per germline. The CDR3 is 17 residues long. The ends lost 4 bases at V and 0 bases at J; junction bases unmatched: 9. CDR3 region: CASSSTGAGGSNQPQHF. The CDR3 bases are TGTGCCAGCAGTTCAACAGGGGCCGGGGGTAGCAATCAGCCCCAGCATTTT.